This TCR beta chain was profiled in a study of Tregs in tolerant kidney transplant recipients. About the study: Mixed chimerism was transient after nonmyeloablative marrow transplants from related graft donors.

The ends were cut back, 5 bases at V and 0 bases at J, with 7 bases in the middle. Germline V CDR1 and CDR2: SGHAT, FQNNGV. This CDR3 has 13 residues. The method was immunoSEQ multiplex PCR; TCRdb's version includes in-frame clones alone and lacks a portion of them. The sample table includes roughly 1,700 clones. Recipient PBMCs carried a CFSE label and met irradiated graft donor PBMCs for approximately six days before FACS sorting. Findings and limits, study-wide: Donor-specific Treg expansion exceeded global Treg expansion in tolerant patients, suggesting antigen drive. Changing PCR primers prevented nucleotide comparison between some patients' samples. This study did not directly address biological reproducibility.

With regard to this clone: No antigen is known for it. The read finishes 3 residues shy of the CDR3 end, and the germline J gene is used to complete it.

The sequence came from a human patient who received a combined kidney and bone marrow transplant. The input for sequencing was CD4+ T cells from blood cultured with allogeneic cells, taken before the transplant. The rearrangement joins TRBV11-2 to TRBJ1-2, with TRBD1 as a possible D gene (5 bases). The CDR3 DNA, read in part, is TGTGCCAGCAGCCCGGACACTAACTATGGC. Translation: CASSPDTNYG. The whole CDR3 sequence is CASSPDTNYGYTF.